This T cell receptor (beta chain) was profiled in a study of blood T cell repertoires in COVID-19 (TCRdb year 2020). Regarding the complete study: Samples from collaborators originated in the United States, Italy and Spain and spanned both the acute and convalescent phases of COVID-19. The prospective study material was composed of cDNA or gDNA derived from T cells, B-cell-depleted T cells, or PBMCs. Deeply sampled blood TCRbeta repertoires from subjects exposed to, actively infected with, or recovered from COVID-19 were included in the dataset. The repertoires were released in a freely available public database intended as a resource for research on the immune response to SARS-CoV-2. The samples were drawn from two sources: the first 160 participants of the ongoing ImmuneRACE study, and 1,000 to 1,500 subjects contributed by 6 global collaborators. Sample metadata almost always included a de-identified subject ID, COVID-19 status, age in years and sex. Where available, HLA class I and class II types were taken from metadata supplied by the sample provider and were not determined by assay-based typing. What the authors observed across the whole study: The quantity of clinical and demographic metadata differed by source and by participant and was supplied without curation.

Whole blood was collected in K2EDTA tubes by collaborating institutions according to the institutions' own protocols. Collaborator samples were shipped for TCRbeta analysis as frozen whole blood, isolated PBMCs, or DNA extracted from either sample type. TCRbeta CDR3 regions were amplified from genomic DNA using the immunoSEQ Assay, a bias-controlled multiplex PCR. The study's own analysis went as follows. Nucleated cell counts per sample were estimated from amplification of reference gene primers within the assay. To quantify the absolute abundance of each unique TCRbeta CDR3 rearrangement, sequence reads were collapsed and filtered. Productive Simpson clonality was computed per sample as the square root of Simpson's diversity index over productive rearrangements. Imported from immuneACCESS, the table was reduced by TCRdb to in-frame sequences with V and J called. These copies leave out some clones; in studies compared against another copy, an unresolved V gene accounts for under half, and the cause of the remainder is not known. D and trimming were read from the DNA, whereas the V and J calls and clone size are those reported in that table. The sample profile shows hundreds of thousands of clones; roughly 84% of them were found once. Roughly 30% of the sample is taken by the ten largest.

With regard to this clone: The target of this receptor is not known. No base quality values were provided; no much bigger clone lies one nucleotide off.

This sequence was found in a man aged 40-49 years with acute or convalescent COVID-19. The sample taken for sequencing was peripheral blood.

Here is the DNA: TGTGCCAGCAGTTCAGTTACCCCGATGAACACTGAAGCTTTCTTT. Its translation reads: CASSSVTPMNTEAFF. The chain is made from TRBV27 and TRBJ1-1; a confident D gene designation cannot be given. Spanning cysteine to phenylalanine, the CDR3 consists of 15 amino acids. Here the CDR3 DNA is all that survives: 45 bases in frame from base 1. V is clipped by 4 bases and J by 0 bases, and the sequence between their germline boundaries is 12 bases long. As encoded in the germline V gene (reference sequence), CDR1 is MNHEY while CDR2 is SMNVEV.